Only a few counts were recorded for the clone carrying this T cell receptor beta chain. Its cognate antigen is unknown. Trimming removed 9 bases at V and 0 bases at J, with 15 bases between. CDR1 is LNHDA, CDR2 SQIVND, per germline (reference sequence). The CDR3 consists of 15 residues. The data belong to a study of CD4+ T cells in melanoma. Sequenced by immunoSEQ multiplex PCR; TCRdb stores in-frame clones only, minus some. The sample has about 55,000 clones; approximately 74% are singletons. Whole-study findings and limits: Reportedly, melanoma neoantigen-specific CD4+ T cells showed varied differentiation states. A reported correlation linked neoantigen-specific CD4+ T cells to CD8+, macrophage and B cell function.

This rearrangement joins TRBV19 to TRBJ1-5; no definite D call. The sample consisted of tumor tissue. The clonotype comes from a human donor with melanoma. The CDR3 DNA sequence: TGTGCCAGCCACCCCCGAGTGGTTAGCAATCAGCCCCAGCATTTT. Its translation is CASHPRVVSNQPQHF.